This T cell receptor (beta chain) was captured by sequencing in a study of blood T cells in healthy people across ages. Then a second PCR, running roughly 7 to 11 cycles, was carried out with a sample-barcoded 5' primer and a J-beta primer mix. Via MiXCR, TCRdb re-called the 5' RACE reads, giving one row per CDR3 protein. The data hold 750,000 to 1,000,000 distinct CDR3 sequences, with approximately 32% observed a single time. About this clonotype itself: Its antigen is undetermined.

The study's findings and limits: Long-lived donors had more naive CD4+ cells and higher diversity than aged donors.

Deletions cut 4 bases from V and 3 bases from J, with 8 bases between. The CDR3 sequence is 13 residues long. The germline CDR1 and CDR2 sequences are KGHDR and SFDVKD. Extraction of total RNA produced a minimum of 6 micrograms from each sample. The same sample was also studied in work on T cells of mothers and their children.

The sequence was collected from a woman in her thirties or forties in good health. The J gene is TRBJ1-1, the V gene TRBV24-1; D is unresolved. The sample was blood. The CDR3 region is CATSDPGYTEAFF. CDR3 nucleotide sequence: TGTGCCACCAGTGACCCGGGATACACTGAAGCTTTCTTT.